This TCR beta chain originates from a study of cytomegalovirus exposure and HLA in healthy donors. The CDR3 has 15 residues. Germline V gene data show CDR1 as SGHTA and CDR2 as FQGNSA. V lost 0 bases, J lost 6 bases, and 14 bases lay in between. This PCR relied on a set of 60 Vbeta primers and 13 Jbeta primers. Sequenced by immunoSEQ multiplex PCR; TCRdb stores in-frame clones only, minus some. This table holds about 60,000 clones, approximately 80% found once. Sequencing input: PBMCs. The chain combines TRBV7-2 with TRBJ1-2; D is perhaps TRBD1 (6 bases). The TCR was taken from a male donor in good health and CMV-seronegative. The CDR3 sequence is CASSLAPRGADGYTF. The CDR3, as DNA: TGTGCCAGCAGCTTAGCACCCAGGGGAGCCGATGGCTACACCTTC.